The text below deals with one T cell receptor beta chain. This sample was included in a study of blood T cell repertoires in COVID-19. This CDR3 has 16 amino acids. The germline gives CDR1 SNHLY, CDR2 FYNNEI. The germline V and J ends were trimmed by 3 bases and 6 bases, with 20 bases remaining between them. Profiled with immunoSEQ multiplex PCR; TCRdb holds only in-frame clones, not every one. The table shows 400,000 or so clones, with 88% occurring only once. The V call is TRBV2, the J call TRBJ1-2; D might be TRBD1 (5 bases). The material sequenced was PBMCs or T cells enriched from blood (not recorded which). The TCR was taken from a woman between 35 and 50 years old with acute COVID-19. The CDR3 nucleotides read TGTGCCAGCAGTGAGGACAACGACTCCCGCGGTAATGGCTACACCTTC. This codes for CASSEDNDSRGNGYTF.